These T cell receptor beta chains were read from a single sample in a study of cytomegalovirus exposure and HLA in healthy donors. This table comes from immunoSEQ multiplex PCR, and its TCRdb copy is limited to in-frame clones, with some not included. The sample consists of 86,000 or so clones, about 85% of them appearing once. The sequenced material came from PBMCs. The receptors here all came from a woman aged 40 to 49 in good health and CMV-seropositive. CDR3s leave out the opening cysteine and the closing phenylalanine or tryptophan. D genes are given only for firm matches.

CDR3 | V | D | J
ASMWGQGPYEQY | TRBV2 | TRBD1 | TRBJ2-7
ASTEERAKNTEAF | TRBV5-4 | - | TRBJ1-1
ASRHPGQGNEQY | TRBV6-1 | TRBD1 | TRBJ2-7
ASSPKTGPTEAF | TRBV18 | - | TRBJ1-1
ASSLWTGNEQF | TRBV6-5 | TRBD1 | TRBJ2-1
ASSLTQNTEAF | TRBV2 | - | TRBJ1-1
ASRQPTEDEQY | TRBV7-8 | - | TRBJ2-7
ASSPRQTYEQY | TRBV27 | - | TRBJ2-7
ASSQSMSSYNEQF | TRBV10-2 | - | TRBJ2-1
ASRGRGNSNQPQH | TRBV19 | - | TRBJ1-5
ASSYAGGETQY | TRBV6-5 | - | TRBJ2-5
ASRRQTGYIKNIQY | TRBV2 | TRBD1 | TRBJ2-4
ASSWGTGGSNQPQH | TRBV5-1 | TRBD1 | TRBJ1-5
SVVLQGLNEQY | TRBV29-1 | TRBD1 | TRBJ2-7
AWTVTGAAYNSPLH | TRBV30 | TRBD1 | TRBJ1-6
ASSVAGWGRNEQY | TRBV9 | - | -